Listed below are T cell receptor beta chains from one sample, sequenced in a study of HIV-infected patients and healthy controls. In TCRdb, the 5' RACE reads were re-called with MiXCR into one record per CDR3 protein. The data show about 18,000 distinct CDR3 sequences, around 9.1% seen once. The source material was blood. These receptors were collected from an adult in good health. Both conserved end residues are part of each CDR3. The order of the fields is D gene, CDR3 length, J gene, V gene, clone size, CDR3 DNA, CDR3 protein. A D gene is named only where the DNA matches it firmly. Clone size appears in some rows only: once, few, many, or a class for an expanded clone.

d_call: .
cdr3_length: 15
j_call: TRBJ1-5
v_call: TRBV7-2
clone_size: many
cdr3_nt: TGTGCCAGCACCCCTGGGGGGACCGAGGGGCAGCCCCAGCATTTT
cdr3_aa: CASTPGGTEGQPQHF

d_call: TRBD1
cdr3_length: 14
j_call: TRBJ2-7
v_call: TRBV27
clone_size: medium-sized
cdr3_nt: TGTGCCAGCAGTTTAGGGACAGGGGATAACGAGCAGTACTTC
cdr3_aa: CASSLGTGDNEQYF

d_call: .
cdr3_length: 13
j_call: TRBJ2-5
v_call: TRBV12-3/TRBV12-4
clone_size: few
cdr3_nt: TGTGCCAGCAGCTCGGGACGGGAAGAGACCCAGTACTTC
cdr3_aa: CASSSGREETQYF

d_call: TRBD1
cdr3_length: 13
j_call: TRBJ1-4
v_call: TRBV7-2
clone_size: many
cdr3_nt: TGTGCCAGCAGCGGGGACAGTGGAGAAAAACTGTTTTTT
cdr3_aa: CASSGDSGEKLFF

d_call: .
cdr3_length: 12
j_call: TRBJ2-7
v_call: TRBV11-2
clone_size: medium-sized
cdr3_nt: TGTGCCAGCAGCGCCGGAGGCTACGAGCAGTACTTC
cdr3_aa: CASSAGGYEQYF

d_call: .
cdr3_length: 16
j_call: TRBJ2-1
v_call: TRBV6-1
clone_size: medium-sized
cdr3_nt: TGTGCCAGCAGTGACGGGTCTGCCTTGGCCTATGACCTGCAGTTCTTC
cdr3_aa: CASSDGSALAYDLQFF

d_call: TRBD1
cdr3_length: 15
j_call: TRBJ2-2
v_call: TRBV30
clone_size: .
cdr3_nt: TGTGCCTGGAGTGTGAGGACAGGGTACACCGGGGAGCTGTTTTTT
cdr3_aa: CAWSVRTGYTGELFF

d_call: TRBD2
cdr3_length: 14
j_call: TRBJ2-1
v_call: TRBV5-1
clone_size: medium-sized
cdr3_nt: TGCGCCAGCAGCACGGGAGGGCCAGGCAATGAGCAGTTCTTC
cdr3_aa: CASSTGGPGNEQFF

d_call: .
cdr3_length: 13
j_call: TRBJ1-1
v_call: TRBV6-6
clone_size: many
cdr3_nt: TGTGCCAGCAGTTACGGGACACCTCCTGAAGCTTTCTTT
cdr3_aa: CASSYGTPPEAFF

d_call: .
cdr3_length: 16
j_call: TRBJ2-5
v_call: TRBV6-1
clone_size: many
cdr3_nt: TGTGCCAGCAGTACCAACAGGGCCCTCCGCGGAGAGACCCAGTACTTC
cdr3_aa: CASSTNRALRGETQYF

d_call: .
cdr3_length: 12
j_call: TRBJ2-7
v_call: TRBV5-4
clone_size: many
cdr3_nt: TGTGCCAGCAGCTTTATGCAATACGAGCAGTACTTC
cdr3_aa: CASSFMQYEQYF

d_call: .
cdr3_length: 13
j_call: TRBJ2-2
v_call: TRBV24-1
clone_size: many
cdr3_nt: TGTGCCACCAGTGACGGGACCAGCGGGGAGCTGTTTTTT
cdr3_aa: CATSDGTSGELFF

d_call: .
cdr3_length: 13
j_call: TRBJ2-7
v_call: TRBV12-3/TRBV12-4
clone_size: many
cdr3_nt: TGTGCCAGCAGTTTGGATACACCCTACGAGCAGTACTTC
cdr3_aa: CASSLDTPYEQYF

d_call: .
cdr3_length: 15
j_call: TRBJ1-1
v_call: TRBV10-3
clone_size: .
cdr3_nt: TGTGCCATCAGTGACTCGACAGACATGAACACTGAAGCTTTCTTT
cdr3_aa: CAISDSTDMNTEAFF

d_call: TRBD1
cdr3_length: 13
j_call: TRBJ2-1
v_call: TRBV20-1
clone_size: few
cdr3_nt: TGCAGTGCTAGGACCAGGGGGCTTAATGAGCAGTTCTTC
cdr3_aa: CSARTRGLNEQFF

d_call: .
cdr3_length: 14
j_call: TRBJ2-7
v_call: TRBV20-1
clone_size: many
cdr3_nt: TGCAGTGCTAGAGAGACGTCTCTCTCCTACGAGCAGTACTTC
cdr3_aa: CSARETSLSYEQYF

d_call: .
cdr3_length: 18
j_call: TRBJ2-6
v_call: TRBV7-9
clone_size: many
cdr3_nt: TGTGCCAGCAGCTTAGAAGGGGCCCTGAACTCTGGGGCCAACGTCCTGACTTTC
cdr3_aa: CASSLEGALNSGANVLTF

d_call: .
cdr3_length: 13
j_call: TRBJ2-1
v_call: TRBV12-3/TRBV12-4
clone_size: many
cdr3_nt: TGTGCCAGCAGTTTGCAACGGGAGAGTGAGCAGTTCTTC
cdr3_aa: CASSLQRESEQFF

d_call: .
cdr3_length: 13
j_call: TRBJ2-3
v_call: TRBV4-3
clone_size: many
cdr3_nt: TGCGCCAGCAGCCAAGTCACCCCGGATACGCAGTATTTT
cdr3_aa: CASSQVTPDTQYF

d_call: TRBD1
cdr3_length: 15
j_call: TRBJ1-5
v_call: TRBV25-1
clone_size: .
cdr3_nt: TGTGCCAGCAGTGGAGGTGAGGGGGCCTATCAGCCCCAGCATTTT
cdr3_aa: CASSGGEGAYQPQHF

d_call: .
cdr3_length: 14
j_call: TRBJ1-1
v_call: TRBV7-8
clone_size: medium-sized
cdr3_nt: TGTGCCAGCAGCTTAGCGCAGGAGAACACTGAAGCTTTCTTT
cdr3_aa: CASSLAQENTEAFF

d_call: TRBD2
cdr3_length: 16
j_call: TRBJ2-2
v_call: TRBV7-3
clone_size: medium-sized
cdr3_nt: TGTGCCAGCAGCTCCTCGGGGGGGCCGAACACCGGGGAGCTGTTTTTT
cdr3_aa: CASSSSGGPNTGELFF

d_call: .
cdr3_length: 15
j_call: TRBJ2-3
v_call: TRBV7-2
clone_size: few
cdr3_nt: TGTGCCAGCAGCTTAGTACAGGGGGGGACAGATACGCAGTATTTT
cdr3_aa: CASSLVQGGTDTQYF

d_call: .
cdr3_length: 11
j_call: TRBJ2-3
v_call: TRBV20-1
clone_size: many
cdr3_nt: TGCATGTCGGGGAGCACAGATACGCAGTATTTT
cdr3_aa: CMSGSTDTQYF

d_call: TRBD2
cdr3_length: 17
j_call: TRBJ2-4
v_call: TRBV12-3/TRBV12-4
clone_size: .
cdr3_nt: TGTGCCAGCACCGAAGGGACTAGCGGGCGGGCCAAAAACATTCAGTACTTC
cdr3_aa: CASTEGTSGRAKNIQYF

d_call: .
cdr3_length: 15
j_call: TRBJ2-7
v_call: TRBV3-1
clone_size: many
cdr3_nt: TGTGCCAGCAGCCGCCTGGGGGGATACTCCTACGAGCAGTACTTC
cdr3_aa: CASSRLGGYSYEQYF

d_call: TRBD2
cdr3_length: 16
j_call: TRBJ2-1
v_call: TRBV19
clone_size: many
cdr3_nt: TGTGCCAGTAGTATTGGTCTAGCGGGGACCTACAATGAGCAGTTCTTC
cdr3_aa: CASSIGLAGTYNEQFF

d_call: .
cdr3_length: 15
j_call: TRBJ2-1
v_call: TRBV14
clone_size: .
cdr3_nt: TGTGCCAGCAGCCCCTCCGGGACCGCTTACAATGAGCAGTTCTTC
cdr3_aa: CASSPSGTAYNEQFF

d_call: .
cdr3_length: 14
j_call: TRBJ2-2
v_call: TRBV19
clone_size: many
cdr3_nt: TGTGCCAGTAGTATAGATAGCGTTGCCGGGGAGCTGTTTTTT
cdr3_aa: CASSIDSVAGELFF

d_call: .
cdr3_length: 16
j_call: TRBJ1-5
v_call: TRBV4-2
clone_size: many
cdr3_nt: TGTGCCAGCAGCCCCCAGGGAGGTGGGAGCAATCAGCCCCAGCATTTT
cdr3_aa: CASSPQGGGSNQPQHF

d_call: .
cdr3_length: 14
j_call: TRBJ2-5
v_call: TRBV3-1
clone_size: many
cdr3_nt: TGTGCCAGCAGCCAAGACTCAGCTCAAGAGACCCAGTACTTC
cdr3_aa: CASSQDSAQETQYF

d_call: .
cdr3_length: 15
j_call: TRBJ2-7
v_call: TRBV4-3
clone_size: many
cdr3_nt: TGCGCCAGCAGCCAAGATCAGCATCAGGGGTACGAGCAGTACTTC
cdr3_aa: CASSQDQHQGYEQYF

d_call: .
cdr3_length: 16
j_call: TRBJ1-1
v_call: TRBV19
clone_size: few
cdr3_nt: TGTGCCAGTAGTATATGGCAGGAGCCACAGAACACTGAAGCTTTCTTT
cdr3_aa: CASSIWQEPQNTEAFF

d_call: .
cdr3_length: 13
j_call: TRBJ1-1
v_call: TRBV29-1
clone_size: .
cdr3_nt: TGCAGCGTTGAAGAGGACCTACGCACTGAAGCTTTCTTT
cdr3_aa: CSVEEDLRTEAFF

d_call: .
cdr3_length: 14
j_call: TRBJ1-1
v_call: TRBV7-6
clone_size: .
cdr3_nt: TGTGCCAGCAGCTTAGCGGCCATAGGGACTGAAGCTTTCTTT
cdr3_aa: CASSLAAIGTEAFF

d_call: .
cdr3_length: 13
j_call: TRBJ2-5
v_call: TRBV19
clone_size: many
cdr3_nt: TGTGCCAGTAGTAGGGAGCATTCGGAGACCCAGTACTTC
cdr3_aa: CASSREHSETQYF

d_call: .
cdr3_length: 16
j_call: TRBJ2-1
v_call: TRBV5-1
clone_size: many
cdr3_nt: TGCGCCAGCAGCTCCCCATACGGGGGTCCCTACAATGAGCAGTTCTTC
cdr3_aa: CASSSPYGGPYNEQFF

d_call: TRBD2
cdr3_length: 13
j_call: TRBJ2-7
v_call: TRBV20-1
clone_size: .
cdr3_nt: TGCAGTGCCCGTGTTAGCGGGAGGTACGAGCAGTACTTC
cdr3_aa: CSARVSGRYEQYF

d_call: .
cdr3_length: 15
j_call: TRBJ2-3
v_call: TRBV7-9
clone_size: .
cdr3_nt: TGTGCCAGCAGCTCCGGACGGGGGTTTGCAGATACGCAGTATTTT
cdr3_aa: CASSSGRGFADTQYF

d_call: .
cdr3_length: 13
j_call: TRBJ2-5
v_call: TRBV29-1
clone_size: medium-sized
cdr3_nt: TGCAGCGTTCGGCCCGATTTCAAAGAGACCCAGTACTTC
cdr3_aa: CSVRPDFKETQYF

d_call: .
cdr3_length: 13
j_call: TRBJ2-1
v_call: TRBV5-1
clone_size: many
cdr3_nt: TGCGCCAGCAGCTTGGGTAGCGGAAATGAGCAGTTCTTC
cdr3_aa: CASSLGSGNEQFF

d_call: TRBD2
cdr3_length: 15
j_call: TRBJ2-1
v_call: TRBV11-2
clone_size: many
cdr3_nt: TGTGCCAGCAGCTTAGGGACTAGCGCCTACAATGAGCAGTTCTTC
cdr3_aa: CASSLGTSAYNEQFF